This T cell receptor beta chain was obtained from a study of shared clonotypes between healthy human individuals. Produced via immunoSEQ multiplex PCR; TCRdb's table is partial and in-frame only. Of some 1.1 million clones listed, roughly 80% are singletons. This clone was seen just once. This CDR3 has 16 amino acids. Between the trimmed V and J ends, which lost 7 bases and 0 bases, there was a span of 15 bases. Germline CDR1 reads SGHAT; CDR2 reads FQNNGV. The receptor's source is a man younger than 35 in good health. Some clones in this sample may be carry-over from other donors' samples. V usage is TRBV11-2 and J usage is TRBJ2-2, with D perhaps matching TRBD2 (5 bases). The sample consisted of memory CD4+ T cells from PBMCs. Subset specified: CD45RA-negative fraction. This chain's CDR3 is CASNRISGTNTGELFF. The CDR3 coding sequence is TGTGCCAGCAACCGAATCAGCGGAACGAACACCGGGGAGCTGTTTTTT.